The T cell receptor (beta chain) under discussion was sequenced for a study of blood T cell repertoires in COVID-19. In the study overall: Whether acute or convalescent, the COVID-19 samples came from the United States, Italy and Spain. PBMCs, B-cell-depleted T cells, or T cells provided the cDNA or gDNA that made up the material.

Original processing notes: From reference gene primer amplification, estimates of nucleated cell counts were derived. Some clones are missing from TCRdb's copy, which holds only in-frame ones; the method was immunoSEQ multiplex PCR. V, J and clone size were drawn from that table, and D and trimming were deduced from the DNA. The sample holds 180,000 or so clones, around 86% seen once. This clone was picked up one time. The V gene lost 7 bases and the J gene lost 2 bases, with 11 bases spanning the gap. Germline loops: CDR1 MDHEN, CDR2 SYDVKM. CDR3 size: 13 residues. The rearrangement uses TRBV28 and TRBJ1-2, with D uncertain. This TCR was recovered from a man between 60 and 70 years old with acute or convalescent COVID-19. Sequenced material: peripheral blood. The CDR3 sequence: CASTTPGNYGYTF. The CDR3 nucleotides are TGTGCCAGCACCACCCCGGGGAACTATGGCTACACCTTC.